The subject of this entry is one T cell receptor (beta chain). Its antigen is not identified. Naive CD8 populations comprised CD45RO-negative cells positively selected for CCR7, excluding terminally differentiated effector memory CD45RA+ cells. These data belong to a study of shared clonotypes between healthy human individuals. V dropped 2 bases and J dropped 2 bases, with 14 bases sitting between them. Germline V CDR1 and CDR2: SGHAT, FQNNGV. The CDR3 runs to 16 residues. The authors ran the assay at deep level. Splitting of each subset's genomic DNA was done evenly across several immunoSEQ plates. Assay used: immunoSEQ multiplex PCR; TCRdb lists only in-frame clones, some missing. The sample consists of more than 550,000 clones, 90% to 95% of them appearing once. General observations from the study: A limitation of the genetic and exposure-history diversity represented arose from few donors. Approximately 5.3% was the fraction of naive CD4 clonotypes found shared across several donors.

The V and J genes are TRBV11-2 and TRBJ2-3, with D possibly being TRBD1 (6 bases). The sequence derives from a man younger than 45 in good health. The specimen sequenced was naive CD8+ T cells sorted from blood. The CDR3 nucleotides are TGTGCCAGCAGCTTACCGCGAGGACAGCTCACAGATACGCAGTATTTT. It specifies CASSLPRGQLTDTQYF.